The clone carrying this TCR beta chain showed up just a few times. Its antigen is undetermined. Exclusion applied to patients with autoimmune disease history or systemic immunosuppression. Patients had blood sampled at baseline and again on cycle 4 day 1 and cycle 7 day 1. The sample comes from a study of OX40 agonist ivuxolimab in advanced cancers. Overall study results and limits: Some nonresponders additionally presented with little normalized T-cell clonal expansion.

Looked up from germline, CDR1 is SGHRS and CDR2 is YFSETQ. Losses at the gene ends were 2 bases for V and 6 bases for J; bases not matched to a gene: 8. The CDR3 sequence is 14 residues long. Generated by immunoSEQ multiplex PCR, the TCRdb table keeps only in-frame clones and is missing some. The profile covers over 80,000 clones, with about 88% appearing a single time and about 0.82% taken by the ten largest. The TCR comes from an adult with an advanced solid tumor such as melanoma, head and neck, liver or kidney cancer. This specimen consisted of CD4+ or CD8+ T cells sorted from blood, obtained in a trial of the OX40 agonist ivuxolimab. The chain combines TRBV5-1 with TRBJ2-7; 7 positions match TRBD1. The CDR3 DNA sequence: TGCGCCAGCAGCTTTACAGGGGATGGAGGCGAGCAGTACTTC. This codes for CASSFTGDGGEQYF. The entire variable domain, with the rest obtained from reference TRBV5-1 and TRBJ2-7, is as follows: KAGVTQTPRYLIKTRGQQVTLSCSPISGHRSVSWYQQTPGQGLQFLFEYFSETQRNKGNFPGRFSGRQFSNSRSEMNVSTLELGDSALYLCASSFTGDGGEQYFGPGTRLTVT.